The 3 T cell receptor beta chains listed next were all sequenced from one sample in a study of spatial heterogeneity in lung cancer. Specified time point: sample taken at primary tumor resection. TCRdb re-analysed the 5' RACE reads in MiXCR, keeping a single row per CDR3 protein. The data hold over 45,000 distinct CDR3 sequences, with about 5.8% observed a single time. This specimen consisted of PBMCs, obtained at surgery. The receptors originated from a male donor with early-stage non-small cell lung cancer.

This clonotype has ten or more counts. The chain combines TRBV14 with TRBJ1-1; tentatively, D is TRBD1 (5 bases). This CDR3 has 14 residues. Germline lookup yields CDR1 SGHDN and CDR2 FVKESK. V lost 6 bases to trimming and J lost 10 bases, with 21 bases between them. The CDR3 DNA follows: TGTGCCAGCAGACCCAGTAGGGGTCCCTTGGGAGCTTTCTTT. This sequence encodes CASRPSRGPLGAFF.

This clonotype appeared many times. J is TRBJ1-2 and V is TRBV29-1; D remains unclear. The CDR3 spans 13 residues. In germline, CDR1 is SQVTM, CDR2 ANQGSEA. The V and J ends lost 4 bases and 0 bases respectively, with 9 bases between them. The CDR3 bases are TGCAGCGTTGCGGACGGATCTAACTATGGCTACACCTTC. It codes for CSVADGSNYGYTF.

This clonotype was counted ten times or more. The chain links TRBV19 to TRBJ1-5, with D possibly being TRBD1 (5 bases). This CDR3 is 12 amino acids long. Trimming took 5 bases from V and 6 from J, leaving 8 bases between them. Germline-derived CDR1 and CDR2 are LNHDA and SQIVND (reference sequence). CDR3 in amino acids: CASSLGTQPQHF. The CDR3 nucleotides read TGTGCCAGTAGTTTGGGGACTCAGCCCCAGCATTTT.